This T cell receptor beta chain emerged from a study of beta chain features in type 1 diabetes. Study-level points and caveats: Relative to healthy donors, patients appeared to have naive, central memory and Treg TCRB repertoires that were more similar. Reads derived from cDNA could over-represent cells showing high TCR expression. All four CD4+ subsets of Type 1 diabetes patients contained TCRB CDR3s that were moderately but significantly shorter. A pattern of fewer insertions and more deletions at VDJ junctions was seen in type 1 diabetes patients. HLA influence on TCRB rearrangement stayed unresolved here.

Reverse transcribing all isolated RNA meant expressed TCRB transcripts were sequenced. Sequencing was performed with immunoSEQ multiplex PCR; in TCRdb, only in-frame clones are kept and a portion is missing. The sample contains about 260,000 clones, approximately 20% of which appear only once. This clone turned up a few times. Its specificity is unknown. The CDR3 loop spans 14 amino acids. Germline V gene data show CDR1 as MGHRA and CDR2 as YSYEKL. V was clipped by 2 bases and J by 3 bases; unmatched bases: 2. V gene TRBV4-1 combines with J gene TRBJ1-1, with 8 nucleotides matching TRBD1. This TCR was recovered from a woman between 40 and 55 years old with type 1 diabetes. The sequencing input was naive CD4+ T cells from blood. CDR3 region: CASSQLQGDTEAFF. CDR3 bases: TGCGCCAGCAGCCAACTACAGGGGGACACTGAAGCTTTCTTT.